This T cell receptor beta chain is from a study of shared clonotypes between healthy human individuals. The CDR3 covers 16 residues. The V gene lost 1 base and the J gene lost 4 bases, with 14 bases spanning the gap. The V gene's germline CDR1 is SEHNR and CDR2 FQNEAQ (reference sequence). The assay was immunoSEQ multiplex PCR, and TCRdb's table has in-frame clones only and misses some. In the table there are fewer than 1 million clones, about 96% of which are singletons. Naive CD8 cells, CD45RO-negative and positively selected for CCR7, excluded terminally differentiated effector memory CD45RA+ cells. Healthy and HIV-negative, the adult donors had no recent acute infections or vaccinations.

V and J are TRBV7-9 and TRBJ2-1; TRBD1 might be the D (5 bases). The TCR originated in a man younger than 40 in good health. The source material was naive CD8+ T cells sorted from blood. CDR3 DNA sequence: TGTGCCAGCAGCTTAGTTCTTGGACATCTGTACAATGAGCAGTTCTTC. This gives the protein CASSLVLGHLYNEQFF.